The 32 T cell receptor beta chains in this list originate from one sample, sequenced in a study of cytomegalovirus exposure and HLA in healthy donors. In the PCR, 60 Vbeta and 13 Jbeta primers were used. Profiled with immunoSEQ multiplex PCR; TCRdb holds only in-frame clones, not every one. In the table there are roughly 110,000 clones, 65% to 85% of which are singletons. The sequenced material came from PBMCs. These receptors came from a woman in her twenties or thirties in good health and CMV-seropositive.

The V gene is TRBV7-2, the J gene TRBJ2-5, with 13 bases fitting TRBD2. V gave up 3 bases and J gave up 5 bases; unmatched junction bases: 0. Germline CDR1 SGHTA, CDR2 FQGNSA. The CDR3 is made up of 14 amino acids. CDR3 sequence reads: CASSLTSGGETQYF. In DNA form, the CDR3 reads TGTGCCAGCAGCTTGACTAGCGGGGGGGAGACCCAGTACTTC. The full variable domain, rest sourced from reference TRBV7-2 and TRBJ2-5, is GAGVSQSPSNKVTEKGKDVELRCDPISGHTALYWYRQSLGQGLEFLIYFQGNSAPDKSGLPSDRFSAERTGGSVSTLTIQRTQQEDSAVYLCASSLTSGGETQYFGPGTRLLVL.

The J gene is TRBJ1-2, the V gene TRBV5-4; no definite D call. The CDR3 runs to 14 residues. Looked up from germline, CDR1 is SGHNT and CDR2 is YYREEE (reference sequence). V lost 0 bases and J lost 4, with 10 bases in between. The CDR3 DNA reads as TGTGCCAGCAGCTTGGCTGGCAGGCCCTATGGCTACACCTTC. Its translation: CASSLAGRPYGYTF.

This clone appeared a few times. This sequence joins TRBV4-1 and TRBJ1-2; weak D call: TRBD1 (5 bases). The V gene lost 0 bases and the J gene lost 4 bases, with 12 bases spanning the gap. Germline assignment: CDR1 MGHRA and CDR2 YSYEKL. The CDR3 has 15 residues. This chain's CDR3 is CASSQDPGSAYGYTF. CDR3 nucleotide sequence: TGCGCCAGCAGCCAAGACCCAGGGTCGGCCTATGGCTACACCTTC.

This clone was detected a few times. The chain recombines TRBV25-1 with TRBJ2-7, with 12 positions matching TRBD2. V shed 4 bases and J 2 bases; nucleotides not matched to a gene: 9. Germline CDR1 reads MGHDK; CDR2 reads SYGVNS. The CDR3 consists of 17 residues. CDR3 protein: CASSAPGLAGVPYEQYF. In nucleotides, the CDR3 is TGTGCCAGCAGTGCTCCGGGACTAGCGGGCGTCCCCTACGAGCAGTACTTC.

The rearrangement uses TRBV14 and TRBJ2-7; 13 bases match TRBD2. This CDR3 region has 18 residues. V lost 4 bases to trimming and J lost 6 bases; unmatched junction nucleotides: 15. The germline V gene encodes CDR1 SGHDN and CDR2 FVKESK. This chain's CDR3 is CASSLFTTGLAGVVEQYF. CDR3 in DNA: TGTGCCAGCAGCCTCTTCACAACCGGACTAGCGGGAGTAGTCGAGCAGTACTTC. The complete variable domain, with remaining parts taken from reference TRBV14 and TRBJ2-7, reads EAGVTQFPSHSVIEKGQTVTLRCDPISGHDNLYWYRRVMGKEIKFLLHFVKESKQDESGMPNNRFLAERTGGTYSTLKVQPAELEDSGVYFCASSLFTTGLAGVVEQYFGPGTRLTVT.

Points on this clone: At the DNA level, this CDR3 is encoded by other sequences in the same sample as well. The rearrangement links TRBV6-5 to TRBJ1-2; TRBD1 might be the D (5 bases). CDR3 length: 15 amino acids. Germline assignment: CDR1 MNHEY and CDR2 SVGAGI. V lost 2 bases and J lost 3, with 13 bases in between. The CDR3 nucleotides are TGTGCCAGCAGTTACCACGGGACGGGAGACTATGGCTACACCTTC. Protein: CASSYHGTGDYGYTF.

This clone was seen just once. The chain links TRBV5-1 to TRBJ1-2; 8 bases align to TRBD1. Trimming took 4 bases from V and 5 from J; bases not matched to a gene: 16. CDR1 is SGHRS and CDR2 is YFSETQ in the germline V gene. The CDR3 runs 17 residues. The CDR3 is CASSPGVLSGGGYGYTF. CDR3 nucleotides: TGCGCCAGCAGCCCGGGCGTTCTTTCAGGGGGCGGGTATGGCTACACCTTC.

V gene TRBV6-5 combines with J gene TRBJ1-2, with 7 bases identical to TRBD1. The germline gives CDR1 MNHEY, CDR2 SVGAGI. The CDR3 sequence is 13 residues long. The CDR3 reads CASKRGQDYGYTF. The CDR3 bases are TGTGCTTCGAAGAGGGGGCAGGACTATGGCTACACCTTC.

With respect to this clone: At one boundary the junction diverges from the germline segment, which might be a read error. The chain combines TRBV7-7 with TRBJ2-3; 9 positions match TRBD2. Germline V gives CDR1 SSHAT, CDR2 FNYEAQ (reference sequence). The CDR3 runs 17 residues. CDR3: CASSLRPPLAGTDTQYF. Here the CDR3 DNA reads TGTGCTAGCAGCCTTAGACCCCCTCTAGCGGGAACAGATACGCAGTATTTT. Looking up the rest from reference TRBV7-7 and TRBJ2-3 gives the full variable domain: GAGVSQSPRYKVTKRGQDVTLRCDPISSHATLYWYQQALGQGPEFLTYFNYEAQPDKSGLPSDRFSAERPEGSISTLTIQRTEQRDSAMYRCASSLRPPLAGTDTQYFGPGTRLTVL.

The rearrangement links TRBV5-1 to TRBJ2-7; TRBD1 aligns across 7 bases. CDR3 size: 15 residues. Trimming took 4 bases from V and 4 from J; bases not matched to a gene: 11. Germline assignment: CDR1 SGHRS and CDR2 YFSETQ. The CDR3 DNA is TGCGCCAGCAGCAAAGACAGGGATTGGGTTTACGAGCAGTACTTC. Protein product: CASSKDRDWVYEQYF.

The chain has TRBV6-1 and TRBJ1-2, with unresolved D. V was pared by 2 bases and J by 8 bases, with 15 bases between. CDR3 length equals 14 residues. Germline CDR1 reads MNHNS; CDR2 reads SASEGT. The CDR3 loop reads CASSERSSGRGYTF. The CDR3 DNA follows: TGTGCCAGCAGTGAACGGTCGTCAGGTCGGGGCTACACCTTC.

This chain joins TRBV19 and TRBJ1-2; D remains ambiguous. Between the trimmed V and J ends, which lost 2 bases and 2 bases, there was a span of 9 bases. CDR3 length: 14 amino acids. CDR1 LNHDA and CDR2 SQIVND come from the germline V gene (reference sequence). The CDR3 sequence: CASSILAENYGYTF. In DNA, the CDR3 is TGTGCCAGTAGTATACTGGCGGAGAACTATGGCTACACCTTC. Combining the CDR3 with reference TRBV19 and TRBJ1-2 gives the whole variable domain DGGITQSPKYLFRKEGQNVTLSCEQNLNHDAMYWYRQDPGQGLRLIYYSQIVNDFQKGDIAEGYSVSREKKESFPLTVTSAQKNPTAFYLCASSILAENYGYTFGSGTRLTVV.

V usage is TRBV6-6 and J usage is TRBJ2-3; 7 nucleotides line up with TRBD2. In germline, CDR1 is MNHNY, CDR2 SVGAGI (reference sequence). CDR3 length: 15 amino acids. Unmatched junction bases numbered 6, after V lost 0 bases and J lost 6 bases. CDR3 in amino acids: CASSYSSSGDDTQYF. CDR3 in DNA: TGTGCCAGCAGTTACTCATCCAGCGGGGATGATACGCAGTATTTT.

The genes are TRBV10-3 and TRBJ2-1; 8 bases line up with TRBD1. Germline lookup yields CDR1 ENHRY and CDR2 SYGVKD. The V and J ends lost 4 bases and 0 bases, in that order; junction bases with no gene match: 2. The length of the CDR3 is 15 residues. In nucleotides, the CDR3 is TGTGCCATCAGTGGTGGGACAGGCTCCTACAATGAGCAGTTCTTC. Amino acid sequence: CAISGGTGSYNEQFF.

The chain combines TRBV2 with TRBJ1-5, with TRBD1 matching over 12 bases. The CDR3 has 14 amino acids. The V gene end was trimmed by 7 bases and the J gene end by 6 bases; junction bases not matched to a gene: 4. CDR1 is SNHLY, CDR2 FYNNEI, per germline. CDR3 nucleotide sequence: TGTGCCAGCACGGGACAGGGGGCCGGTCAGCCCCAGCATTTT. Its translation: CASTGQGAGQPQHF.

This chain uses TRBV30 with TRBJ1-5; D is unresolved. The V end lost 3 bases, the J end lost 5 bases, and 8 bases lay between the germline ends. Germline CDR1 reads GTSNPN; CDR2 reads SVGIG (reference sequence). The CDR3 is 12 amino acids. The CDR3 DNA is TGTGCCTGGAGCTCGAGGGATCAGCCCCAGCATTTT. It translates to CAWSSRDQPQHF.

This clone was counted a single time. The chain employs TRBV30 and TRBJ1-5, with 7 bases fitting TRBD1. The germline gives CDR1 GTSNPN, CDR2 SVGIG (reference sequence). The CDR3 extends over 13 amino acids. Trimming removed 6 bases from V and 6 bases from J; junction bases left unmatched: 8. The CDR3 region has the DNA TGTGCCTGCGACAGGGCAAATAGTCAGCCCCAGCATTTT. It yields the protein CACDRANSQPQHF.

V gene TRBV18 combines with J gene TRBJ1-2; D might be TRBD1 (6 bases). V was shortened by 1 base and J by 3 bases, with 12 bases between the two germline ends. This CDR3 has 15 amino acids. CDR1 KGHSH and CDR2 LQKENI come from the germline V gene. The DNA for the CDR3 is TGTGCCAGCTCACCACTGGACAGAATCGACTATGGCTACACCTTC. Protein product: CASSPLDRIDYGYTF.

The chain couples TRBV15 to TRBJ1-4; 8 bases agree with TRBD1. Unmatched junction bases numbered 2, after V lost 4 bases and J lost 1 base. The CDR3 is 15 amino acids. CDR1 is LNHNV, CDR2 YYDKDF, per germline (reference sequence). DNA of the CDR3: TGTGCCACCAGCACCGGGACAGGAACTAATGAAAAACTGTTTTTT. This sequence encodes CATSTGTGTNEKLFF.

This sequence joins TRBV5-1 and TRBJ1-6, with TRBD1 identical over 10 bases. The CDR3 extends over 16 amino acids. V shed 4 bases and J 9 bases; nucleotides not matched to a gene: 10. The germline CDR1 and CDR2 sequences are SGHRS and YFSETQ. CDR3 bases: TGCGCCAGCAGCGCCGAGATCGACAGGGGGCTTTCACCCCTCCACTTT. It codes for CASSAEIDRGLSPLHF.

The gene calls are TRBV11-3 and TRBJ2-7; perhaps TRBD2 as D (5 bases). This CDR3 has 14 amino acids. V gave up 1 base and J gave up 3 bases, with 10 bases separating them. Germline CDR1 SGHNT, CDR2 YENEEA. The CDR3, as DNA: TGTGCCAGCAGCTTAGGTTCCGGAGGCTACGAGCAGTACTTC. This translates into CASSLGSGGYEQYF.

This clone was seen once. This sequence joins TRBV5-4 and TRBJ2-7; weak D call: TRBD2 (6 bases). CDR1 SGHNT and CDR2 YYREEE come from the germline V gene (reference sequence). V shed 4 bases and J shed 0 bases, with 17 bases lying between them. The CDR3 sequence is 16 residues long. The CDR3 DNA sequence: TGTGCCAGCAGCGACCGCGGGACCCCTGGCTCCTACGAGCAGTACTTC. Encoded protein: CASSDRGTPGSYEQYF.

Comments on this clone: One junction end disagrees with the germline gene, perhaps due to a read error. In DNA form, the CDR3 reads TGTGCTAGCAGCTCCCTGGGGCGGGGGGTCGGAGAGACCCAGTACTTC. Protein product: CASSSLGRGVGETQYF. The chain recombines TRBV7-7 with TRBJ2-5; 8 nucleotides align to TRBD2. CDR1 and CDR2 from the germline V gene are SSHAT and FNYEAQ (reference sequence). This CDR3 is 16 amino acids long.

This chain uses TRBV18 with TRBJ2-1; D gene uncertain. CDR1 and CDR2 (germline): KGHSH, LQKENI. The CDR3 totals 14 residues. Trimming removed 3 bases from V and 0 bases from J, with 6 bases in between. The CDR3 loop reads CASSPPSSYNEQFF. In DNA form, the CDR3 reads TGTGCCAGCTCACCCCCGAGCTCCTACAATGAGCAGTTCTTC.

The genes are TRBV5-1 and TRBJ2-5; 7 positions agree with TRBD1. The germline CDR1 and CDR2 sequences are SGHRS and YFSETQ. CDR3 length equals 13 residues. V shed 5 bases and J 2 bases; nucleotides not matched to a gene: 3. CDR3 sequence: CASSSDRQETQYF. CDR3 coding DNA: TGCGCCAGCAGTTCGGACAGGCAAGAGACCCAGTACTTC.

The chain couples TRBV15 to TRBJ2-1; D gene uncertain. Germline lookup yields CDR1 LNHNV and CDR2 YYDKDF (reference sequence). This CDR3 has 16 residues. Trimming cost V 8 bases and J 1 base, with 18 bases left between them. The CDR3 nucleotides are TGTGCCACCGCCCTCTCTCGATTGAGTTCCTACAATGAGCAGTTCTTC. This sequence encodes CATALSRLSSYNEQFF.

This clone was observed a few times. The chain links TRBV11-3 to TRBJ2-7; D unresolved. This CDR3 has 16 residues. Between the trimmed V and J ends, which lost 4 bases and 0 bases, there was a span of 16 bases. Germline lookup yields CDR1 SGHNT and CDR2 YENEEA. The CDR3 loop reads CASSSEASASSYEQYF. The CDR3 DNA reads as TGTGCCAGCAGCTCAGAAGCGTCCGCGAGCTCCTACGAGCAGTACTTC.

This clone was counted only a few times. This chain links TRBV7-9 with TRBJ1-2; 9 bases are shared with TRBD1. CDR1 SEHNR and CDR2 FQNEAQ come from the germline V gene (reference sequence). V was pared by 6 bases and J by 4 bases, with 9 bases of the junction left unmatched. The CDR3 consists of 15 residues. The CDR3 region is CASRKGRDRAYGYTF. CDR3 coding DNA: TGTGCCAGCAGAAAAGGCCGGGACAGGGCCTATGGCTACACCTTC.

The chain carries TRBV7-4 and TRBJ2-1; TRBD1 matches at 7 bases. Germline CDR1 SGHVT, CDR2 SQSDAQ. The CDR3 covers 16 residues. J was trimmed by 0 bases and V by 5 bases; bases with no gene match: 7. CDR3 in amino acids: CASSLDRSGSYNEQFF. CDR3 in DNA: TGTGCCAGCAGCCTGGACAGGTCCGGCTCCTACAATGAGCAGTTCTTC.

The chain recombines TRBV7-9 with TRBJ1-4; no definite D call. CDR3 size: 13 residues. Trimming took off 6 bases at V and 5 bases at J, with 10 bases between the two ends. CDR1 and CDR2 (germline): SEHNR, FQNEAQ (reference sequence). CDR3 sequence reads: CASSSGDNEKLFF. CDR3 nucleotides: TGTGCCAGCAGTTCGGGAGACAATGAAAAACTGTTTTTT.

This clone was picked up a small number of times. The chain employs TRBV27 and TRBJ1-1; D unresolved. Germline-derived CDR1 and CDR2 are MNHEY and SMNVEV (reference sequence). With 3 bases removed from V and 1 base from J, the gap between germline ends came to 6 bases. This CDR3 has 13 amino acids. The CDR3 here is CASSLGRNTEAFF. DNA of the CDR3: TGTGCCAGCAGTTTGGGCAGGAACACTGAAGCTTTCTTT.

The sample holds a few counts of this clone. This sequence joins TRBV25-1 and TRBJ2-2, with D possibly matching TRBD2 (5 bases). From germline, CDR1 is MGHDK and CDR2 SYGVNS. The CDR3 contains 14 residues. V shed 4 bases and J shed 4 bases, with 10 bases lying between them. This CDR3 is CASSVIASTGELFF. The CDR3 nucleotides are TGTGCCAGCAGTGTAATAGCGTCCACCGGGGAGCTGTTTTTT.